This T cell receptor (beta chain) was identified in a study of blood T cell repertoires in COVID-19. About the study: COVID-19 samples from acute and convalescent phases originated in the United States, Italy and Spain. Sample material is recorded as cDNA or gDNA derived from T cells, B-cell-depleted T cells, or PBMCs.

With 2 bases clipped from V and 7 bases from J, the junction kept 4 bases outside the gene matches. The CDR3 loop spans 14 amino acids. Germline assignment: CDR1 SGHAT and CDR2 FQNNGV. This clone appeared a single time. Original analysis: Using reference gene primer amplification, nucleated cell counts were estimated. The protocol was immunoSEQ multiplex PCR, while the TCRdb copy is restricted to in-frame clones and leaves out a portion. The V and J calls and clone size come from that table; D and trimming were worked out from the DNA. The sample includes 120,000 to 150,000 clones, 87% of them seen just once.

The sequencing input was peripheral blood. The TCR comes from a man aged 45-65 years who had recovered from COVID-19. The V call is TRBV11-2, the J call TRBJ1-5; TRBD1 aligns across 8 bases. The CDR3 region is CASSLTQGGQPQHF. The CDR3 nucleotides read TGTGCCAGCAGCTTAACACAGGGGGGACAGCCCCAGCATTTT.